The next 32 T cell receptor beta chains were all read from a single sample in a study of blood T cells in healthy people across ages. Primers used in a second PCR of roughly 7 to 11 cycles were a sample-barcoded 5' primer and a J-beta primer mix. TCRdb processed the 5' RACE reads anew with MiXCR; each CDR3 protein has one entry. The sample consists of 1.5 million to 2 million distinct CDR3 sequences, roughly 49% of them appearing once. The sequenced sample consisted of blood. These receptors all come from a woman between 40 and 55 years old in good health.

The chain links TRBV4-1 to TRBJ2-3; TRBD1 matches at 7 bases. The CDR3 runs to 17 residues. The J segment lost 3 bases and the V segment lost 5 bases, leaving 14 bases of the junction unmatched. Germline V lookup: CDR1 MGHRA, CDR2 YSYEKL. The CDR3 loop reads CASSYGTAAIETDTQYF. DNA for the CDR3: TGCGCCAGCAGCTATGGGACAGCCGCCATCGAAACAGATACGCAGTATTTT.

The chain links TRBV3-1 to TRBJ2-3; 7 bases align to TRBD1. In germline, CDR1 is LGHDT, CDR2 YNNKEL (reference sequence). J was trimmed by 0 bases and V by 8 bases; bases with no gene match: 8. This CDR3 is 15 amino acids long. This CDR3 is CASGLGTASTDTQYF. The CDR3 nucleotides are TGTGCCAGCGGCCTTGGGACAGCAAGCACAGATACGCAGTATTTT.

This clonotype was detected a few times. The chain links TRBV11-2 to TRBJ2-4; 15 bases fit TRBD2. V dropped 4 bases and J dropped 0; count of bases not matched to a gene: 1. Germline CDR1 SGHAT, CDR2 FQNNGV. This CDR3 has 17 residues. This CDR3 reads CASSSGLAGGAKNIQYF. In DNA, the CDR3 is TGTGCCAGCAGCTCGGGACTAGCGGGGGGAGCCAAAAACATTCAGTACTTC.

The genes are TRBV10-3 and TRBJ1-6; D may be TRBD1 (5 bases). CDR3 length: 14 residues. V dropped 6 bases and J dropped 5 bases, with 11 bases sitting between them. Germline V gene data show CDR1 as ENHRY and CDR2 as SYGVKD. In DNA form, the CDR3 reads TGTGCCATCAGCCCGACAGCCGATAATTCACCCCTCCACTTT. Protein sequence: CAISPTADNSPLHF.

The rearrangement links TRBV28 to TRBJ2-3; 9 nucleotides align to TRBD2. Germline CDR1 is MDHEN and CDR2 is SYDVKM. V was clipped by 6 bases and J by 2 bases; unmatched bases: 9. This CDR3 spans 16 amino acids. CDR3 loop: CASRVIAGENTDTQYF. The CDR3 nucleotides are TGTGCCAGCAGGGTCATAGCGGGGGAAAACACAGATACGCAGTATTTT.

This sequence joins TRBV6-2 or TRBV6-3 and TRBJ2-6; TRBD2 matches at 8 bases. Germline V gene data show CDR1 as MNHEY and CDR2 as SVGEGT. The CDR3 has 18 amino acids. V shed 2 bases, J shed 0 bases, and the junction held 6 bases outside the gene matches. CDR3 DNA sequence: TGTGCCAGCAGTTACGGCGGGGGGCACACCTCTGGGGCCAACGTCCTGACTTTC. Protein product: CASSYGGGHTSGANVLTF.

This clonotype was counted at least ten times. V gene TRBV20-1 combines with J gene TRBJ2-3; unclear D gene. There are 11 residues in the CDR3. The germline gives CDR1 DFQATT, CDR2 SNEGSKA (reference sequence). Trimming left V 3 bases short and J 2 bases short, with 3 bases between. CDR3 in DNA: TGCAGTGCTAGTAACACAGATACGCAGTATTTT. Translated: CSASNTDTQYF.

The rearrangement links TRBV11-2 to TRBJ2-5; 13 nucleotides match TRBD2. J gave up 6 bases and V 5 bases, and 15 bases lay outside the gene matches. The CDR3 loop spans 18 amino acids. Germline CDR1 is SGHAT and CDR2 is FQNNGV. For the CDR3, the DNA is TGTGCCAGCAGCCTCGGACTACTAGCGGGGGGGCTCTCGAAGACCCAGTACTTC. It codes for CASSLGLLAGGLSKTQYF.

This chain connects TRBV7-9 to TRBJ2-5, with D perhaps given as TRBD1 or TRBD2 (5 bases each). Germline V gene data show CDR1 as SEHNR and CDR2 as FQNEAQ (reference sequence). There are 18 residues in the CDR3. The V end was cut by 3 bases, the J end by 11 bases, with 31 bases between. CDR3 sequence reads: CASSFRSTGQGRGNEQYF. The CDR3 bases are TGTGCCAGCAGCTTTAGATCCACGGGGCAGGGACGAGGCAATGAGCAGTACTTC.

The rearrangement joins TRBV20-1 to TRBJ2-7; weak D call: TRBD1 (6 bases). The V gene's germline CDR1 is DFQATT and CDR2 SNEGSKA (reference sequence). CDR3 length: 13 amino acids. V was trimmed by 6 bases and J by 5 bases, leaving 17 bases between them. DNA of the CDR3: TGCAGTGCGCAGACAGGAAACGTGAACGAGCAGTACTTC. Its translation: CSAQTGNVNEQYF.

The table lists this clonotype with a count of one. The V gene is TRBV7-8, the J gene TRBJ2-1, with 7 bases that match TRBD1. CDR3 length: 15 amino acids. The germline V gene has CDR1 SGHVS and CDR2 FQNEAQ. V shed 5 bases and J 8 bases; nucleotides not matched to a gene: 12. Here the CDR3 reads CASSRNRGSSDEQFF. Here the CDR3 DNA reads TGTGCCAGCAGCCGAAACAGGGGCTCCTCCGATGAGCAGTTCTTC.

The chain is built from TRBV28 and TRBJ1-4; D is undetermined. Trimming took off 6 bases at V and 10 bases at J, with 9 bases between the two ends. The CDR3 loop spans 11 amino acids. CDR1 is MDHEN, CDR2 SYDVKM, per germline. The CDR3, as DNA: TGTGCCAGCAGCTCAAAGCGAAAACTGTTTTTT. Protein product: CASSSKRKLFF. The complete variable domain, with remaining parts taken from reference TRBV28 and TRBJ1-4, reads DVKVTQSSRYLVKRTGEKVFLECVQDMDHENMFWYRQDPGLGLRLIYFSYDVKMKEKGDIPEGYSVSREKKERFSLILESASTNQTSMYLCASSSKRKLFFGSGTQLSVL.

The chain joins TRBV2 to TRBJ2-5; the match to TRBD1 covers 7 bases. The germline CDR1 and CDR2 sequences are SNHLY and FYNNEI. CDR3 size: 17 residues. The V gene end was trimmed by 5 bases and the J gene end by 2 bases; junction bases not matched to a gene: 14. The CDR3 reads CASSRQGSNGMQETQYF. The CDR3 DNA follows: TGTGCCAGCAGTAGACAGGGTTCGAACGGGATGCAAGAGACCCAGTACTTC.

The chain has TRBV28 and TRBJ2-7; no reliable D call. V lost 4 bases and J lost 9, with 19 bases in between. Germline CDR1 MDHEN, CDR2 SYDVKM. CDR3 length: 14 amino acids. This CDR3 reads CASSSQVLSTGQYF. As DNA, the CDR3 is TGTGCCAGCAGTTCCCAGGTCCTCTCCACGGGGCAGTACTTC.

A few counts support this clonotype. The rearrangement links TRBV4-3 to TRBJ2-1; possible D gene TRBD1, 5 bases. The CDR3 has 16 residues. Trimming removed 1 base at V and 5 bases at J, with 15 bases between. CDR1 is LGHNA, CDR2 YSLEER, per germline. CDR3 bases: TGCGCCAGCAGCCAAGCCCTAGGGGAAGAAGACAATGAGCAGTTCTTC. Translated, it gives CASSQALGEEDNEQFF.

This chain links TRBV29-1 with TRBJ2-3; D is possibly TRBD2 (6 bases). Trimming took off 7 bases at V and 4 bases at J, with 21 bases between the two ends. The CDR3 is 15 residues long. The V gene's germline CDR1 is SQVTM and CDR2 ANQGSEA. The CDR3 nucleotides read TGCAGCGGGATGACTAGTGTCAAAGGCCCAGATACGCAGTATTTT. Its protein is CSGMTSVKGPDTQYF.

The chain joins TRBV14 to TRBJ2-2; tentative D call: TRBD2 (5 bases). From germline, CDR1 is SGHDN and CDR2 FVKESK. Between the trimmed V and J ends, which lost 0 bases and 6 bases, there was a span of 11 bases. The length of the CDR3 is 15 residues. CDR3 DNA: TGTGCCAGCAGCCAAGATGGAGGCTCTCCCGGGGAGCTGTTTTTT. Protein: CASSQDGGSPGELFF.

This clonotype was picked up a small number of times. The chain couples TRBV10-3 to TRBJ2-3; D not resolved. The CDR3 totals 15 residues. The V and J ends lost 0 bases and 0 bases respectively, with 7 bases between them. Germline V gene data show CDR1 as ENHRY and CDR2 as SYGVKD. The CDR3 sequence is CAISESTLSTDTQYF. DNA of the CDR3: TGTGCCATCAGTGAGTCGACACTAAGCACAGATACGCAGTATTTT.

This clonotype was recorded only once. Germline and junction disagree at one end, which may indicate a read error. The chain combines TRBV12-3 or TRBV12-4 with TRBJ1-1; D is uncertain. The CDR3 is 13 residues long. This CDR3 reads CTSSLGGNTEAFF. CDR3 coding DNA: TGTACCAGCAGTTTAGGAGGGAACACTGAAGCTTTCTTT.

Here the CDR3 DNA reads TGTGCCAGCAGCGTAGTTGGGACAAATGCTGAAGCTTTCTTT. This codes for CASSVVGTNAEAFF. The chain combines TRBV9 with TRBJ1-1; the D gene is possibly TRBD1 (6 bases). V was cut by 0 bases and J by 6 bases, with 12 bases left in between. The CDR3 consists of 14 residues. The germline V gene has CDR1 SGDLS and CDR2 YYNGEE.

This sequence joins TRBV2 and TRBJ2-1, with TRBD2 matching over 7 bases. From germline, CDR1 is SNHLY and CDR2 FYNNEI. The CDR3 covers 14 residues. Germline trimming cut 9 bases from V and 4 bases from J; bases unmatched to any gene: 9. DNA for the CDR3: TGTGCCAGGGCAGCGGGGAAACCATACAATGAGCAGTTCTTC. Protein: CARAAGKPYNEQFF.

This chain links TRBV7-9 with TRBJ2-5; D perhaps matches TRBD1 (6 bases). Gene TRBJ2-7 matches the end of the DNA better, so the J call may be wrong. Germline V gene lookup returns CDR1 SEHNR and CDR2 FQNEAQ (reference sequence). CDR3 size: 15 residues. This CDR3 reads CASSDLDRIKYEQYF. CDR3 in DNA: TGTGCCAGCAGCGACTTGGACAGAATTAAATACGAGCAGTACTTC.

This clonotype was detected only a few times. The rearrangement uses TRBV19 and TRBJ2-5; TRBD1 might be the D (5 bases). The DNA end is more similar to TRBJ2-7, so the J call may be wrong. The CDR3 runs to 14 residues. Germline V gives CDR1 LNHDA, CDR2 SQIVND (reference sequence). The CDR3 region has the DNA TGTGCCAGTAGTAGAAACCACCAGGGATTCGAGCAGTACTTC. Its protein product is CASSRNHQGFEQYF.

This clonotype was seen a handful of times. The V gene is TRBV20-1, the J gene TRBJ2-3; the D gene is possibly TRBD2 (6 bases). This CDR3 is built from 14 residues. V lost 0 bases and J lost 6, with 13 bases in between. Germline loops: CDR1 DFQATT, CDR2 SNEGSKA (reference sequence). The CDR3 reads CSARDLRAGDTQYF. CDR3 bases: TGCAGTGCTAGAGATCTGCGGGCGGGGGATACGCAGTATTTT.

J is TRBJ1-5 and V is TRBV20-1; D remains unclear. The germline V gene encodes CDR1 DFQATT and CDR2 SNEGSKA (reference sequence). Between the trimmed V and J ends, which lost 6 bases and 3 bases, there was a span of 15 bases. CDR3 length: 14 residues. CDR3: CSANTPGANQPQHF. The CDR3 region has the DNA TGCAGTGCCAATACTCCGGGAGCCAATCAGCCCCAGCATTTT.

The chain uses TRBV6-5 and TRBJ2-6; tentatively, D is TRBD1 (6 bases). This CDR3 is built from 16 residues. Germline CDR1 is MNHEY and CDR2 is SVGAGI. V dropped 2 bases and J dropped 0 bases, with 8 bases sitting between them. The CDR3 region has the DNA TGTGCCAGCAGTTACCAGGGGAGCTCTGGGGCCAACGTCCTGACTTTC. This codes for CASSYQGSSGANVLTF.

The sample holds a few counts of this clonotype. The genes are TRBV2 and TRBJ1-2; D unclear. Germline V gene data show CDR1 as SNHLY and CDR2 as FYNNEI. The CDR3 spans 12 residues. V was clipped by 0 bases and J by 8 bases, with 7 bases between them. CDR3 sequence: CASSEALGGYTF. In DNA, the CDR3 is TGTGCCAGCAGTGAAGCGCTAGGGGGCTACACCTTC. The complete variable domain, with remaining parts taken from reference TRBV2 and TRBJ1-2, reads EPEVTQTPSHQVTQMGQEVILRCVPISNHLYFYWYRQILGQKVEFLVSFYNNEISEKSEIFDDQFSVERPDGSNFTLKIRSTKLEDSAMYFCASSEALGGYTFGSGTRLTVV.

The J gene is TRBJ1-2, the V gene TRBV29-1; D unclear. The CDR3 length is 13 residues. The germline gives CDR1 SQVTM, CDR2 ANQGSEA. Trimming took 0 bases from V and 1 from J, leaving 6 bases between them. CDR3 protein: CSVEDSHNYGYTF. The CDR3 coding sequence is TGCAGCGTTGAAGACAGCCATAACTATGGCTACACCTTC.

The J gene is TRBJ2-1, the V gene TRBV7-2; D is perhaps TRBD2 (7 bases). V was pared by 2 bases and J by 6 bases, with 17 bases between. There are 16 residues in the CDR3. Germline-derived CDR1 and CDR2 are SGHTA and FQGNSA. The CDR3: CASSLLGGGPGNEQFF. The CDR3 DNA is TGTGCCAGCAGCTTACTGGGGGGGGGGCCGGGCAATGAGCAGTTCTTC.

The V and J genes are TRBV4-1 and TRBJ1-2; D unclear. The CDR3 is 15 residues long. Germline lookup yields CDR1 MGHRA and CDR2 YSYEKL. V gave up 4 bases and J gave up 3 bases, with 15 bases separating them. The CDR3 is CASSRNGRDDYGYTF. The CDR3 DNA reads TGCGCCAGCAGCCGAAACGGGAGGGATGACTATGGCTACACCTTC.

CDR3: CASSSTARGDTDTQYF. The CDR3 DNA sequence: TGTGCCAGCAGTTCGACAGCGCGAGGGGACACAGATACGCAGTATTTT. The V call is TRBV12-3 or TRBV12-4, the J call TRBJ2-3; the D call may be TRBD1 or TRBD2 (5 bases each). Trimming took 4 bases from V and 2 from J, leaving 16 bases between them. This CDR3 spans 16 amino acids.

This clonotype has more than one count but fewer than ten. The chain carries TRBV7-2 and TRBJ1-1, with no clear D. The CDR3 contains 15 residues. Trimming removed 1 base from V and 0 bases from J, with 9 bases in between. Germline values: CDR1 SGHTA, CDR2 FQGNSA. CDR3 DNA sequence: TGTGCCAGCAGCTTAGATGCGGTCATGAACACTGAAGCTTTCTTT. It is translated as CASSLDAVMNTEAFF.